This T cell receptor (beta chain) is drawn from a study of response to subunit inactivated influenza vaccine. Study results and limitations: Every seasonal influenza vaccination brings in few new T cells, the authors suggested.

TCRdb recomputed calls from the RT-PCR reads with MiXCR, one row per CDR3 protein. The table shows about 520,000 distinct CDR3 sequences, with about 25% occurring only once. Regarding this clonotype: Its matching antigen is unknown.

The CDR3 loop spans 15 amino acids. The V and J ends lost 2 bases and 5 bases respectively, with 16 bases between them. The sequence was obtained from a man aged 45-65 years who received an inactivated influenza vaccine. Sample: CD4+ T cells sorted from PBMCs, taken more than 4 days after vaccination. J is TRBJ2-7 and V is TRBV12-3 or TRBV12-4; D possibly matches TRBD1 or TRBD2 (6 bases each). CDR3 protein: CASSLMGGRVDEQYF. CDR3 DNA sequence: TGTGCCAGCAGTTTAATGGGGGGCAGGGTTGACGAGCAGTACTTC.